The sequence of this T cell receptor beta chain was determined in a study of neoadjuvant anti-PD-1 for oral cavity cancer. Assay used: immunoSEQ multiplex PCR; TCRdb lists only in-frame clones, some missing. The sample records 25,000 or so clones, 27% being singletons. On this clone: Its antigen is not identified.

Specified time point: after neoadjuvant nivolumab, at surgical resection. Study-wide results and limits: Higher pretreatment blood Treg/Th17 ratios correlated with higher pretreatment blood and lower post-treatment tumor TCRbeta clonality.

The material sequenced was tumor tissue, taken after nivolumab (anti-PD-1) treatment. The receptor comes from a person aged 35-79 years with oral cavity squamous cell carcinoma.

CDR3 nucleotide sequence: TGTGCCAGCAATACAGGGAGCAATGAAGCTTTCTTT. Translation: CASNTGSNEAFF. The chain couples TRBV2 to TRBJ1-1; possibly TRBD1 for D (6 bases). Germline loops: CDR1 SNHLY, CDR2 FYNNEI. The CDR3 is 12 amino acids. Trimming removed 7 bases from V and 7 bases from J, with 13 bases in between. The full variable domain, with the rest looked up from reference TRBV2 and TRBJ1-1, is EPEVTQTPSHQVTQMGQEVILRCVPISNHLYFYWYRQILGQKVEFLVSFYNNEISEKSEIFDDQFSVERPDGSNFTLKIRSTKLEDSAMYFCASNTGSNEAFFGQGTRLTVV.